At least ten counts were recorded for the clone carrying this TCR beta chain. Its antigen is unknown. This sample was included in a study of T cells in Graves' hyperthyroidism and ophthalmopathy. Study outcomes and limitations: Most thyroid clonotypes with frequency above 0.001 were detected in blood.

The CDR3 loop spans 15 amino acids. Germline V gives CDR1 MNHEY, CDR2 SMNVEV (reference sequence). Trimming took 0 bases from V and 6 from J, leaving 9 bases between them. No progression to ophthalmopathy during 18 months of follow-up defined stable disease. Exclusions: uncontrolled infection, other autoimmune disease, pregnancy, lactation. The investigators amplified TCR beta CDR3 regions from RNA transcripts. TCR CDR3 regions were first amplified by RT-PCR with HTBI primers. TCRdb passed the multiplex PCR reads through MiXCR, listing each CDR3 protein once. The profile covers approximately 400,000 distinct CDR3 sequences, with around 16% appearing a single time and roughly 8% taken by the ten largest.

This clonotype originated in a woman between 18 and 29 years old with Graves' hyperthyroidism. Sequenced input: blood. The V call is TRBV27, the J call TRBJ1-6, with a tentative D call TRBD1 (6 bases). The CDR3 nucleotides read TGTGCCAGCAGTTTATCGGACAGCATTAATTCACCCCTCCACTTT. Its protein product is CASSLSDSINSPLHF.